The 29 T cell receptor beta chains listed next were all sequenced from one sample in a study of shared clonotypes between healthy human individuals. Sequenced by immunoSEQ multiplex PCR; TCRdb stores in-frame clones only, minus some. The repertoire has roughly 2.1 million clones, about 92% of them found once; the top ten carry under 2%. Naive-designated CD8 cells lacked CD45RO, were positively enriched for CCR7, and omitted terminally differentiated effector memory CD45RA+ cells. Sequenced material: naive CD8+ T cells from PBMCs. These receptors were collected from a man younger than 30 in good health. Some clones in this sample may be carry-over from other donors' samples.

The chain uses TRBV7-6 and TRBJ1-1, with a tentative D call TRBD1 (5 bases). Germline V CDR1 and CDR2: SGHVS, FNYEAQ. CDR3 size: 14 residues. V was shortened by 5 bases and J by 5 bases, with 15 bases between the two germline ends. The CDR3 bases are TGTGCCAGCAGCCCTGCGGGGGGTATAACTGAAGCTTTCTTT. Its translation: CASSPAGGITEAFF.

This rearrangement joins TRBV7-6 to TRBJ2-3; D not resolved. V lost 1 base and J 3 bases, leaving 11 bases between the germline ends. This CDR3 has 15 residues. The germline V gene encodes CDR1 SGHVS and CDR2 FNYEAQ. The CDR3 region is CASSLVGIGTDTQYF. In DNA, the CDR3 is TGTGCCAGCAGCTTAGTAGGAATTGGAACAGATACGCAGTATTTT.

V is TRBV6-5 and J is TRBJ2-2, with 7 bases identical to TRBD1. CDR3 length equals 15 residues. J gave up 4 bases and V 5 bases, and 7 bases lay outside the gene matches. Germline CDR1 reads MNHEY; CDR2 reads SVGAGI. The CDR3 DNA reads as TGTGCCAGCAGTCTCCGGGACAGAACCACCGGGGAGCTGTTTTTT. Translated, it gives CASSLRDRTTGELFF.

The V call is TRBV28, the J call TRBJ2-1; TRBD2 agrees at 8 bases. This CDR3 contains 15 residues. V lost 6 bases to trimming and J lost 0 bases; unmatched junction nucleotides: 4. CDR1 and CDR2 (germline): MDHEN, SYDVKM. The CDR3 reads CASSQSGSSYNEQFF. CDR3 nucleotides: TGTGCCAGCAGCCAAAGCGGGAGCTCCTACAATGAGCAGTTCTTC.

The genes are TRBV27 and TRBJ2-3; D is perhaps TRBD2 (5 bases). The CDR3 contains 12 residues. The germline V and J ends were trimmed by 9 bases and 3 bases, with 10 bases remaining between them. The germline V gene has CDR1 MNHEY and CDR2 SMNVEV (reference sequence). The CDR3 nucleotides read TGTGCCAGTGGGAGTAGTACAGATACGCAGTATTTT. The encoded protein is CASGSSTDTQYF.

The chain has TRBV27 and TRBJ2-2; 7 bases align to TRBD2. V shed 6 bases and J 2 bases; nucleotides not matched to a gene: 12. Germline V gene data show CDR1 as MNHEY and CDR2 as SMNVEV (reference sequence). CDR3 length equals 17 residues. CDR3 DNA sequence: TGTGCCAGCAGGGCGGTGCGGGGGAGGCCCAACACCGGGGAGCTGTTTTTT. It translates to CASRAVRGRPNTGELFF.

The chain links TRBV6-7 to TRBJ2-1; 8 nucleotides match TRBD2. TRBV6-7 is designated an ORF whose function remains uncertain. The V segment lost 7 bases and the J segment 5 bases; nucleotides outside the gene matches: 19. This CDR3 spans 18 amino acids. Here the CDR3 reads CASIDSSGFPTNHNEQFF. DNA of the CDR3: TGTGCCAGCATTGATTCTAGCGGGTTTCCTACCAATCACAATGAGCAGTTCTTC.

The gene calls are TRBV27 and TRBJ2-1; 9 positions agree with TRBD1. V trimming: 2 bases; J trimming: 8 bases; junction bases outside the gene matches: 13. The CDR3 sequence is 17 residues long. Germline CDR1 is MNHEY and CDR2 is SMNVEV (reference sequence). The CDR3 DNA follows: TGTGCCAGCAGTTTACAGATAACAGGGGGCGAGGTTGATGAGCAGTTCTTC. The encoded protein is CASSLQITGGEVDEQFF.

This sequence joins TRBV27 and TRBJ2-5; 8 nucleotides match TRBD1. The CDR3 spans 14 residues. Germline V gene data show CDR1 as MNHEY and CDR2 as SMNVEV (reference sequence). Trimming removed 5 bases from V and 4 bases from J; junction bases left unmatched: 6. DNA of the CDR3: TGTGCCAGCAGTCCAACAGGGGGAGGAGAGACCCAGTACTTC. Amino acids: CASSPTGGGETQYF.

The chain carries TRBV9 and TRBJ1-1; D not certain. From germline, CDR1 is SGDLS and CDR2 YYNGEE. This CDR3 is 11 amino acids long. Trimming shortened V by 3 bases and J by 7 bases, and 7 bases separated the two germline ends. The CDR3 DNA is TGTGCCAGCAGCGGTGCAGATGAAGCTTTCTTT. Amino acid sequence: CASSGADEAFF.

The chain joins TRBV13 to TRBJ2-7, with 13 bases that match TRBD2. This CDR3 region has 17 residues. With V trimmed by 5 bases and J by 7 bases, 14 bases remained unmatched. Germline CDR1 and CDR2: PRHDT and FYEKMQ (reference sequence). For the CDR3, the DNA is TGTGCCAGCAGCCCGGCCCCCCTACTAGCGGGAGGGGGAGAGCAGTACTTC. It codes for CASSPAPLLAGGGEQYF.

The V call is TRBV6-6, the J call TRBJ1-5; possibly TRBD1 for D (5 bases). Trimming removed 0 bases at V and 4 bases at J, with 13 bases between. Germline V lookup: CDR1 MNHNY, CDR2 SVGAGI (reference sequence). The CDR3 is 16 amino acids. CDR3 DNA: TGTGCCAGCAGTTACTCCTCCGACAGACCTAATCAGCCCCAGCATTTT. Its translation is CASSYSSDRPNQPQHF.

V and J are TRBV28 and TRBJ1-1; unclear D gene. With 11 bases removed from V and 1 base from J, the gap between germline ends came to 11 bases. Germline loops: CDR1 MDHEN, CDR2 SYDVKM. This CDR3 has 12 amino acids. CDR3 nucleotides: TGTGCCTTCTCAAAGGGGAACACTGAAGCTTTCTTT. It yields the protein CAFSKGNTEAFF.

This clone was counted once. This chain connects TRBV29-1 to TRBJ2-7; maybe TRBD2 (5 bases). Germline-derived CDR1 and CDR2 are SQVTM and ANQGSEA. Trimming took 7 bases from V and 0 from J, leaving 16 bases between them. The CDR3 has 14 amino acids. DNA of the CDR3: TGCAGCGCCATAAAAAGCGGCTTCTCCTACGAGCAGTACTTC. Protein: CSAIKSGFSYEQYF.

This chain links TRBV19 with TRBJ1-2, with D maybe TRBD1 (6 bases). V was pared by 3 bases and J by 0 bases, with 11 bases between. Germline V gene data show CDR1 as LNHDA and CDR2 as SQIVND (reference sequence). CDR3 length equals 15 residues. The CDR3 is CASSINRVPNYGYTF. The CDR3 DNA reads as TGTGCCAGTAGTATCAACAGGGTTCCTAACTATGGCTACACCTTC. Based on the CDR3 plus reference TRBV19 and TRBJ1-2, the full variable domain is DGGITQSPKYLFRKEGQNVTLSCEQNLNHDAMYWYRQDPGQGLRLIYYSQIVNDFQKGDIAEGYSVSREKKESFPLTVTSAQKNPTAFYLCASSINRVPNYGYTFGSGTRLTVV.

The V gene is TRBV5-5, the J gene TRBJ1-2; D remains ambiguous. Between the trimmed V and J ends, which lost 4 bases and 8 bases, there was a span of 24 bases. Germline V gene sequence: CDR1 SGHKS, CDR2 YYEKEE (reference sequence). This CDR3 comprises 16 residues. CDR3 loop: CASSPLERAGREGYTF. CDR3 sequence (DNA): TGTGCCAGCAGCCCCCTTGAGAGGGCGGGTAGAGAGGGCTACACCTTC. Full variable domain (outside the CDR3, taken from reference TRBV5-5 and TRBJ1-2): DAGVTQSPTHLIKTRGQQVTLRCSPISGHKSVSWYQQVLGQGPQFIFQYYEKEERGRGNFPDRFSARQFPNYSSELNVNALLLGDSALYLCASSPLERAGREGYTFGSGTRLTVV.

The CDR3 DNA reads TGTGCCAGTAGCACCGGGACAGATTTCAACAATGAGCAGTTCTTC. This sequence encodes CASSTGTDFNNEQFF. The rearrangement joins TRBV19 to TRBJ2-1, with TRBD1 matching over 7 bases. The V and J ends lost 6 bases and 5 bases, in that order; junction bases with no gene match: 10. Germline assignment: CDR1 LNHDA and CDR2 SQIVND (reference sequence). CDR3 length equals 15 residues. The entire variable domain, with the rest obtained from reference TRBV19 and TRBJ2-1, is as follows: DGGITQSPKYLFRKEGQNVTLSCEQNLNHDAMYWYRQDPGQGLRLIYYSQIVNDFQKGDIAEGYSVSREKKESFPLTVTSAQKNPTAFYLCASSTGTDFNNEQFFGPGTRLTVL.

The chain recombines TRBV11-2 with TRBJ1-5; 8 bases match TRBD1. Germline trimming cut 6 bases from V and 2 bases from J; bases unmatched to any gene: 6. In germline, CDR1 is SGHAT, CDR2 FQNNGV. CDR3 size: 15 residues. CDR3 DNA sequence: TGTGCCAGCAGTCCGACAGGGGAGCGCAATCAGCCCCAGCATTTT. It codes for CASSPTGERNQPQHF.

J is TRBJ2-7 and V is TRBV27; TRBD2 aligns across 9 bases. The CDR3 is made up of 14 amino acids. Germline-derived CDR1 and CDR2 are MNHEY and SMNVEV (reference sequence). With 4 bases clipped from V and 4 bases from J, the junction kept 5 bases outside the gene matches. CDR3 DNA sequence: TGTGCCAGCAGTTCCCGGACTAGCGATTACGAGCAGTACTTC. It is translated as CASSSRTSDYEQYF.

CDR3: CASTQDRGLGYTF. The CDR3 nucleotides are TGTGCCAGCACTCAGGACAGGGGGCTGGGCTACACCTTC. This chain joins TRBV25-1 and TRBJ1-2, with TRBD1 identical over 11 bases. After removal of 7 bases from V and 8 bases from J, the junction contained 6 bases not matched to a gene. CDR3 length equals 13 residues. Germline lookup yields CDR1 MGHDK and CDR2 SYGVNS.

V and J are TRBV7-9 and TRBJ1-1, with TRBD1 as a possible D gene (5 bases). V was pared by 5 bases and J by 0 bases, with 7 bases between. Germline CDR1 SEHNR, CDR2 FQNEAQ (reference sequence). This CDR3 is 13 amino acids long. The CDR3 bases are TGTGCCAGCAGCAGACAGTTGAACACTGAAGCTTTCTTT. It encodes CASSRQLNTEAFF.

CDR3: CAWSVGTSGTYEQYF. The CDR3 DNA sequence: TGTGCCTGGAGTGTAGGGACTAGCGGGACCTACGAGCAGTACTTC. This chain links TRBV30 with TRBJ2-7; 13 nucleotides agree with TRBD2. The V gene end was trimmed by 0 bases and the J gene end by 2 bases; junction bases not matched to a gene: 1. Germline CDR1 is GTSNPN and CDR2 is SVGIG (reference sequence). The CDR3 has 15 residues.

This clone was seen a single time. The CDR3 sequence is CAWSKPGPFRVEAFF. The CDR3 nucleotides read TGTGCCTGGAGTAAACCGGGACCCTTTAGGGTTGAAGCTTTCTTT. The rearrangement joins TRBV30 to TRBJ1-1; D is possibly TRBD1 (5 bases). The CDR3 loop spans 15 amino acids. CDR1 is GTSNPN, CDR2 SVGIG, per germline (reference sequence). V was cut by 2 bases and J by 7 bases, with 20 bases left in between.

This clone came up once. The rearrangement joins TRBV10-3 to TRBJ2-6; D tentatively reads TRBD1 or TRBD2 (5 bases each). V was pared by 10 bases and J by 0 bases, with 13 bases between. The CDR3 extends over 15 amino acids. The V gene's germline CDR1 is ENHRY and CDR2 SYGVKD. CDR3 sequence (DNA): TGTGCCACCGCCGGGGCCTCCTCTGGGGCCAACGTCCTGACTTTC. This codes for CATAGASSGANVLTF.

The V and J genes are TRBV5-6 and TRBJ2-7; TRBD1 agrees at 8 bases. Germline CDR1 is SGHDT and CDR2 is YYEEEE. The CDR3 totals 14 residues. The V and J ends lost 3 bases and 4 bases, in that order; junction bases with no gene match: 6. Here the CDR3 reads CASSWGRGLYEQYF. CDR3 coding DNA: TGTGCCAGCAGCTGGGGCAGGGGGCTATACGAGCAGTACTTC.

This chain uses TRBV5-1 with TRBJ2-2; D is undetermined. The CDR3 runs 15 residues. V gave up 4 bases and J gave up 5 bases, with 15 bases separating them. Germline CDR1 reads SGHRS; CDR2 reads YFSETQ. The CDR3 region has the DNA TGCGCCAGCAGCCCCAGACACCTATATACCGGGGAGCTGTTTTTT. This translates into CASSPRHLYTGELFF.

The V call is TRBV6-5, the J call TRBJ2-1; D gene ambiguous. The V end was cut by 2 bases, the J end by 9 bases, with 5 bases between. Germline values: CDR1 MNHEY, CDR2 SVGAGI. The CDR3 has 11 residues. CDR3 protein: CASSYLREQFF. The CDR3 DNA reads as TGTGCCAGCAGTTACCTGCGTGAGCAGTTCTTC.

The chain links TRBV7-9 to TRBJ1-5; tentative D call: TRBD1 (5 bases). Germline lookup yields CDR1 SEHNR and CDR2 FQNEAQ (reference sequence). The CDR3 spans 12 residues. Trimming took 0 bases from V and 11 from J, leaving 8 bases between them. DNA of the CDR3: TGTGCCAGCAGCTTAGCCCAGGGCGCCCAGCATTTT. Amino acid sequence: CASSLAQGAQHF.

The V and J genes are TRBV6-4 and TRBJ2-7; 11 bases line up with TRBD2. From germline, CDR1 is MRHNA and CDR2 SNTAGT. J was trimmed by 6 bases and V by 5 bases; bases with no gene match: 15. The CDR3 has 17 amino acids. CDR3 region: CASSRLAGGPCTAEQYF. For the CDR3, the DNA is TGTGCCAGCAGTCGATTAGCGGGAGGGCCGTGTACAGCCGAGCAGTACTTC.